One and the same sample provided the 23 T cell receptor beta chains below, sequenced in a study of blood T cell repertoires in COVID-19. TCRdb's table, derived via immunoSEQ multiplex PCR, lists solely in-frame clones and lacks some. This sample yields a few hundred thousand clones, of which roughly nine tenths are seen a single time; 0.8% to 0.9% belongs to the top ten. The sequencing input was PBMCs or T cells enriched from blood (not recorded which). The receptors originated from a woman aged 40 to 55 who had been exposed to COVID-19.

The chain combines TRBV7-8 with TRBJ2-3; TRBD1 aligns across 9 bases. CDR1 SGHVS and CDR2 FQNEAQ come from the germline V gene. This CDR3 spans 14 amino acids. Unmatched junction bases numbered 8, after V lost 11 bases and J lost 2 bases. The CDR3 DNA reads TGTGCCTTGGGGACAGGGACTAACACAGATACGCAGTATTTT. Translating gives CALGTGTNTDTQYF.

The V call is TRBV7-9, the J call TRBJ2-3; the match to TRBD2 covers 10 bases. CDR1 is SEHNR and CDR2 is FQNEAQ in the germline V gene (reference sequence). This CDR3 comprises 16 residues. With 2 bases clipped from V and 3 bases from J, the junction kept 5 bases outside the gene matches. As DNA, the CDR3 is TGTGCCAGCAGCTTATTAGCGGGAGGTAGGACAGATACGCAGTATTTT. Translating gives CASSLLAGGRTDTQYF.

The V call is TRBV9, the J call TRBJ1-1; D call uncertain. The CDR3 has 14 residues. CDR1 and CDR2 from the germline V gene are SGDLS and YYNGEE. Trimming took off 4 bases at V and 1 base at J, with 11 bases between the two ends. CDR3 bases: TGTGCCAGCAGCCCAGGCCGGGGGAACACTGAAGCTTTCTTT. Its protein is CASSPGRGNTEAFF.

The CDR3 region is CATSDRPGSWHF. DNA of the CDR3: TGTGCCACCAGTGACCGTCCCGGGTCCTGGCATTTT. This chain joins TRBV24-1 and TRBJ1-5; D is unresolved. Germline CDR1 reads KGHDR; CDR2 reads SFDVKD. V lost 4 bases, J lost 15 bases, and 15 bases lay in between. The CDR3 contains 12 residues.

The rearrangement links TRBV9 to TRBJ1-4; TRBD1 agrees at 7 bases. CDR3 length equals 16 residues. Trimming at V came to 3 bases and at J to 4 bases, leaving 9 bases not matched to a gene. Looked up from germline, CDR1 is SGDLS and CDR2 is YYNGEE. CDR3 in amino acids: CASSGSRDSVNEKLFF. The DNA for the CDR3 is TGTGCCAGCAGCGGGAGCCGGGACAGCGTTAATGAAAAACTGTTTTTT. The variable domain in full, with the rest retrieved from reference TRBV9 and TRBJ1-4, is DSGVTQTPKHLITATGQRVTLRCSPRSGDLSVYWYQQSLDQGLQFLIQYYNGEERAKGNILERFSAQQFPDLHSELNLSSLELGDSALYFCASSGSRDSVNEKLFFGSGTQLSVL.

This chain links TRBV27 with TRBJ2-6, with no clear D. This CDR3 is built from 13 residues. Trimming pared 6 bases from V and 7 bases from J, leaving 10 bases between. In germline, CDR1 is MNHEY, CDR2 SMNVEV (reference sequence). In nucleotides, the CDR3 is TGTGCCAGCAGCCCCACTCGAGCCAACGTCCTGACTTTC. Translation: CASSPTRANVLTF.

The V call is TRBV19, the J call TRBJ2-3, with 15 bases lining up with TRBD2. The CDR3 length is 19 residues. Germline V gene data show CDR1 as LNHDA and CDR2 as SQIVND (reference sequence). J lost 0 bases, V lost 6 bases, and 10 bases had no gene match. CDR3 DNA sequence: TGTGCCAGTAGGATCCGGGGACTAGCGGGGGGTTTTAGCACAGATACGCAGTATTTT. The encoded protein is CASRIRGLAGGFSTDTQYF.

CDR3 DNA: TGTGCCAGCAGACCCGGGGGGTTAGGGATGCTCGGGCCCTACGAGCAGTACTTC. This sequence encodes CASRPGGLGMLGPYEQYF. The rearrangement links TRBV21-1 to TRBJ2-7; the D call in the table, TRBD2, was not verified against the DNA. TRBV21-1 is given as a pseudogene. The CDR3 loop spans 18 amino acids.

This clone was picked up a small number of times. This rearrangement joins TRBV7-9 to TRBJ2-2; unclear D gene. Per the germline V gene, CDR1 is SEHNR and CDR2 is FQNEAQ (reference sequence). The CDR3 runs to 14 residues. V lost 4 bases, J lost 6 bases, and 12 bases lay in between. The CDR3 region is CASSSRSVAGELFF. The CDR3 DNA is TGTGCCAGCAGCTCCAGGTCCGTTGCCGGGGAGCTGTTTTTT. Combining the CDR3 with reference TRBV7-9 and TRBJ2-2 gives the whole variable domain DTGVSQNPRHKITKRGQNVTFRCDPISEHNRLYWYRQTLGQGPEFLTYFQNEAQLEKSRLLSDRFSAERPKGSFSTLEIQRTEQGDSAMYLCASSSRSVAGELFFGEGSRLTVL.

The chain links TRBV2 to TRBJ2-3; D is undetermined. V dropped 6 bases and J dropped 7 bases, with 8 bases sitting between them. Germline lookup yields CDR1 SNHLY and CDR2 FYNNEI. The CDR3 covers 11 residues. CDR3 DNA: TGTGCCAGCAGATCAAGCCATACGCAGTATTTT. Protein product: CASRSSHTQYF. Variable domain in full (rest from reference TRBV2 and TRBJ2-3): EPEVTQTPSHQVTQMGQEVILRCVPISNHLYFYWYRQILGQKVEFLVSFYNNEISEKSEIFDDQFSVERPDGSNFTLKIRSTKLEDSAMYFCASRSSHTQYFGPGTRLTVL.

The chain is built from TRBV2 and TRBJ1-2; unclear D gene. The CDR3 runs 13 residues. The V gene lost 6 bases and the J gene lost 8 bases, with 16 bases spanning the gap. The germline CDR1 and CDR2 sequences are SNHLY and FYNNEI. Written as DNA, the CDR3 is TGTGCCAGCAGAGCCCCTGGCCAGGTGGGCTACACCTTC. Translating gives CASRAPGQVGYTF.

The CDR3 spells CASSLDSDTQYF. CDR3 in DNA: TGTGCCAGCTCTCTTGACTCAGATACGCAGTATTTT. The V call is TRBV18, the J call TRBJ2-3, with D hard to call. The V and J ends lost 6 bases and 4 bases respectively, with 8 bases between them. The CDR3 totals 12 residues. Germline V gene sequence: CDR1 KGHSH, CDR2 LQKENI.

This chain links TRBV18 with TRBJ2-7, with 9 bases matching TRBD1. Germline V gives CDR1 KGHSH, CDR2 LQKENI. The ends lost 3 bases at V and 7 bases at J; junction bases unmatched: 7. The length of the CDR3 is 14 residues. The CDR3 loop reads CASSPGQGPHEQYF. DNA for the CDR3: TGTGCCAGCTCACCGGGACAGGGCCCGCATGAGCAGTACTTC.

This chain connects TRBV30 to TRBJ2-1; a possible D gene is TRBD1 (6 bases). The CDR3 has 14 residues. Germline assignment: CDR1 GTSNPN and CDR2 SVGIG (reference sequence). Trimming pared 6 bases from V and 7 bases from J, leaving 19 bases between. The CDR3 reads CACPKQGIRNEQFF. Here the CDR3 DNA reads TGTGCCTGCCCTAAACAGGGTATTAGGAATGAGCAGTTCTTC.

V and J are TRBV10-2 and TRBJ2-1; possibly TRBD2 for D (7 bases). Per the germline V gene, CDR1 is WSHSY and CDR2 is SAAADI. CDR3 length: 15 amino acids. Trimming removed 6 bases from V and 0 bases from J, with 12 bases in between. For the CDR3, the DNA is TGCGCCAGCAGGGGGGGGGCCAGCTCCTACAATGAGCAGTTCTTC. Its translation: CASRGGASSYNEQFF.

The chain is built from TRBV11-2 and TRBJ1-2, with D possibly being TRBD1 (5 bases). The germline CDR1 and CDR2 sequences are SGHAT and FQNNGV. CDR3 length: 13 residues. V dropped 0 bases and J dropped 8 bases, with 10 bases sitting between them. CDR3 nucleotide sequence: TGTGCCAGCAGCTTAGACAGGGCGAGGGGCTACACCTTC. This codes for CASSLDRARGYTF.

This clone occurred a few times. J is TRBJ2-7 and V is TRBV24-1; 7 nucleotides line up with TRBD1. Germline CDR1 reads KGHDR; CDR2 reads SFDVKD. With 3 bases clipped from V and 2 bases from J, the junction kept 6 bases outside the gene matches. This CDR3 is 15 amino acids long. The CDR3 sequence is CATSDRDSIPYEQYF. As DNA, the CDR3 is TGTGCCACCAGTGATCGGGACAGTATACCCTACGAGCAGTACTTC.

This chain joins TRBV6-1 and TRBJ1-2, with D unresolved. This CDR3 comprises 14 residues. The germline V gene has CDR1 MNHNS and CDR2 SASEGT. V lost 2 bases and J 2 bases, leaving 9 bases between the germline ends. This chain's CDR3 is CASSESARNYGYTF. CDR3 coding DNA: TGTGCCAGCAGTGAATCCGCCAGGAACTATGGCTACACCTTC.

The chain employs TRBV19 and TRBJ2-7, with D perhaps matching TRBD1 (6 bases). Looked up from germline, CDR1 is LNHDA and CDR2 is SQIVND (reference sequence). The germline V and J ends were trimmed by 6 bases and 4 bases, with 13 bases remaining between them. The CDR3 is 13 amino acids. CDR3 sequence (DNA): TGTGCCAGTAGCTGGACAGTCGGGTACGAGCAGTACTTC. Its translation: CASSWTVGYEQYF. The entire variable domain, with the rest obtained from reference TRBV19 and TRBJ2-7, is as follows: DGGITQSPKYLFRKEGQNVTLSCEQNLNHDAMYWYRQDPGQGLRLIYYSQIVNDFQKGDIAEGYSVSREKKESFPLTVTSAQKNPTAFYLCASSWTVGYEQYFGPGTRLTVT.

The genes are TRBV4-3 and TRBJ2-7, with TRBD2 identical over 7 bases. CDR1 is LGHNA, CDR2 YSLEER, per germline. The CDR3 runs to 17 residues. V was clipped by 1 base and J by 0 bases; unmatched bases: 9. CDR3 amino acids: CASSQGGGGESSYEQYF. CDR3 DNA: TGCGCCAGCAGCCAAGGGGGCGGGGGTGAGAGCTCCTACGAGCAGTACTTC.

This chain uses TRBV7-9 with TRBJ2-5; a weak D match, TRBD1 (6 bases). This CDR3 has 14 residues. Germline V gives CDR1 SEHNR, CDR2 FQNEAQ (reference sequence). V lost 5 bases, J lost 2 bases, and 12 bases lay in between. CDR3 sequence reads: CASSRTQGQETQYF. The DNA of the CDR3 is TGTGCCAGCAGCCGAACACAGGGTCAAGAGACCCAGTACTTC.

The V and J genes are TRBV19 and TRBJ2-7; possible D gene TRBD1, 6 bases. There are 14 residues in the CDR3. Between the trimmed V and J ends, which lost 5 bases and 2 bases, there was a span of 13 bases. CDR1 and CDR2 from the germline V gene are LNHDA and SQIVND (reference sequence). The chain's CDR3 is CASSFNRDTYEQYF. CDR3 DNA: TGTGCCAGTAGTTTCAACCGGGACACCTACGAGCAGTACTTC.

This chain links TRBV5-6 with TRBJ1-2; possibly TRBD1 for D (6 bases). This CDR3 contains 13 residues. The ends were cut back, 4 bases at V and 4 bases at J, with 11 bases in the middle. Germline lookup yields CDR1 SGHDT and CDR2 YYEEEE. CDR3 coding DNA: TGTGCCAGCAGCCCGGGACAAACCTATGGCTACACCTTC. This translates into CASSPGQTYGYTF.